The 23 T cell receptor beta chains below come from one sample, sequenced in a study of tumour-infiltrating T cells in Burkitt lymphoma. The table came from immunoSEQ multiplex PCR; TCRdb's copy has only in-frame clones and leaves some out. The data show roughly 8,500 clones, with approximately 60% seen just once and about 5.2% held by the top ten. The specimen was tumor tissue. These receptors were taken from a human donor with diffuse large B-cell lymphoma.

This chain connects TRBV7-9 to TRBJ2-3; no clear D. CDR3 size: 13 residues. The germline gives CDR1 SEHNR, CDR2 FQNEAQ (reference sequence). Trimming took 5 bases from V and 8 from J, leaving 14 bases between them. CDR3 DNA sequence: TGTGCCAGCAGCCGAAGACTTCTGGGTACGCAGTATTTT. It codes for CASSRRLLGTQYF.

The V and J genes are TRBV5-1 and TRBJ1-2, with a tentative D call TRBD1 (6 bases). With 3 bases removed from V and 2 bases from J, the gap between germline ends came to 11 bases. This CDR3 region has 14 residues. Germline assignment: CDR1 SGHRS and CDR2 YFSETQ. CDR3 nucleotides: TGCGCCAGCAGCTCGGGACAAGCCAACTATGGCTACACCTTC. Translated: CASSSGQANYGYTF.

This chain joins TRBV6-1 and TRBJ2-7; no firm D call. The CDR3 contains 13 residues. Germline V CDR1 and CDR2: MNHNS, SASEGT. Deletions cut 2 bases from V and 3 bases from J, with 8 bases between. For the CDR3, the DNA is TGTGCCAGCAGTGAACACGGATACTACGAGCAGTACTTC. This codes for CASSEHGYYEQYF.

J is TRBJ1-5 and V is TRBV28; possibly TRBD1 for D (5 bases). V lost 3 bases to trimming and J lost 3 bases, with 15 bases between them. CDR1 is MDHEN and CDR2 is SYDVKM in the germline V gene. The CDR3 is 16 residues long. CDR3 sequence reads: CASSFGNGALNQPQHF. CDR3 DNA sequence: TGTGCCAGCAGTTTCGGCAACGGGGCGCTCAATCAGCCCCAGCATTTT.

CDR3 sequence (DNA): TGTGCCAGCAGCAACATACCCCTAGCGGGGGATACCGGGGAGCTGTTTTTT. This encodes CASSNIPLAGDTGELFF. The chain links TRBV11-2 to TRBJ2-2, with 10 bases lining up with TRBD2. The V gene's germline CDR1 is SGHAT and CDR2 FQNNGV. V shed 5 bases and J 5 bases; nucleotides not matched to a gene: 11. The CDR3 contains 17 residues.

The CDR3 here is CASSIGAIVSGELFF. CDR3 bases: TGTGCCAGTAGTATAGGAGCGATAGTCTCCGGGGAGCTGTTTTTT. The V gene is TRBV19, the J gene TRBJ2-2; D is uncertain. CDR3 length equals 15 residues. From germline, CDR1 is LNHDA and CDR2 SQIVND (reference sequence). The V gene lost 1 base and the J gene lost 6 bases, with 12 bases spanning the gap.

The V gene is TRBV18, the J gene TRBJ1-2; the match to TRBD1 covers 11 bases. The CDR3 spans 15 residues. From germline, CDR1 is KGHSH and CDR2 LQKENI. The V segment lost 3 bases and the J segment 5 bases; nucleotides outside the gene matches: 5. This CDR3 is CASSPSGTGGYGYTF. CDR3 nucleotide sequence: TGTGCCAGCTCACCTTCCGGGACAGGGGGGTATGGCTACACCTTC.

The CDR3 coding sequence is TGTGCCAGCAGCCCAGGCGTGAACACTGAAGCTTTCTTT. Residues: CASSPGVNTEAFF. The gene calls are TRBV27 and TRBJ1-1; D is unclear. Germline V gene lookup returns CDR1 MNHEY and CDR2 SMNVEV (reference sequence). The CDR3 is 13 residues long. Trimming removed 6 bases at V and 0 bases at J, with 8 bases between.

This rearrangement joins TRBV5-1 to TRBJ1-3, with D perhaps matching TRBD1 (6 bases). V was pared by 1 base and J by 2 bases, with 13 bases between. The CDR3 consists of 16 residues. CDR1 SGHRS and CDR2 YFSETQ come from the germline V gene. The CDR3, as DNA: TGCGCCAGCAGCTTGACGGGGGCCGGGGCTGGAAACACCATATATTTT. Protein sequence: CASSLTGAGAGNTIYF.

This clone showed up just a few times. The rearrangement links TRBV18 to TRBJ1-1; TRBD1 agrees at 8 bases. The germline gives CDR1 KGHSH, CDR2 LQKENI. The CDR3 has 17 amino acids. V lost 4 bases to trimming and J lost 0 bases; unmatched junction nucleotides: 10. CDR3 in DNA: TGTGCCAGCTCACACAACTTCCCGGGACAGGTGAACACTGAAGCTTTCTTT. Translated, it gives CASSHNFPGQVNTEAFF.

V and J are TRBV19 and TRBJ1-2, with D tentatively TRBD1 (5 bases). The CDR3 spans 15 residues. The ends were cut back, 5 bases at V and 0 bases at J, with 13 bases in the middle. Germline V gene data show CDR1 as LNHDA and CDR2 as SQIVND (reference sequence). In nucleotides, the CDR3 is TGTGCCAGTAGTTCAACCGGCAGGGCTAACTATGGCTACACCTTC. Protein: CASSSTGRANYGYTF.

The chain uses TRBV10-3 and TRBJ1-6; D gene uncertain. This CDR3 has 12 amino acids. Per the germline V gene, CDR1 is ENHRY and CDR2 is SYGVKD. Trimming pared 0 bases from V and 7 bases from J, leaving 1 base between. The CDR3: CAISESNSPLHF. The CDR3 DNA sequence: TGTGCCATCAGTGAGTCCAATTCACCCCTCCACTTT.

This clone was seen only a few times. The chain recombines TRBV7-2 with TRBJ2-1; D call uncertain. CDR1 and CDR2 from the germline V gene are SGHTA and FQGNSA. V shed 5 bases and J shed 2 bases, with 7 bases lying between them. The CDR3 consists of 13 residues. The CDR3, as DNA: TGTGCCAGCAGCCTAGATACCTACAATGAGCAGTTCTTC. This encodes CASSLDTYNEQFF.

In its sample, this clone was seen once. The rearrangement joins TRBV2 to TRBJ1-5, with TRBD1 as a possible D gene (5 bases). CDR3 length: 13 residues. V was clipped by 7 bases and J by 7 bases, with 14 bases between them. Germline V lookup: CDR1 SNHLY, CDR2 FYNNEI. The CDR3 nucleotides are TGTGCCAGCAAAAGGGGCCGAGAGCAGCCCCAGCATTTT. Amino acids: CASKRGREQPQHF.

The chain has TRBV5-4 and TRBJ2-1; D could derive from TRBD1 or TRBD2 (5 bases each). V lost 4 bases and J lost 5, with 19 bases in between. Germline CDR1 SGHNT, CDR2 YYREEE (reference sequence). This CDR3 has 16 amino acids. This CDR3 reads CASSRQIRDPNNEQFF. The CDR3 DNA reads TGTGCCAGCAGCCGTCAAATCCGGGACCCCAACAATGAGCAGTTCTTC.

This chain joins TRBV5-6 and TRBJ1-6, with D hard to call. Germline-derived CDR1 and CDR2 are SGHDT and YYEEEE. The CDR3 contains 14 residues. V was pared by 3 bases and J by 6 bases, with 10 bases between. The CDR3 spells CASSYGDRNSPLHF. CDR3 sequence (DNA): TGTGCCAGCAGCTACGGGGATCGTAATTCACCCCTCCACTTT.

The sample holds one count of this clone. The CDR3 DNA reads as TGTGCCAGCAGCTTAGTGCGGGACGAGCAGTACTTC. Amino acids: CASSLVRDEQYF. The chain uses TRBV7-2 and TRBJ2-7; tentatively, D is TRBD2 (5 bases). With 1 base removed from V and 5 bases from J, the gap between germline ends came to 6 bases. The CDR3 runs to 12 residues. Germline V gives CDR1 SGHTA, CDR2 FQGNSA.

V and J are TRBV7-9 and TRBJ1-4, with TRBD1 matching 10 bases. Germline V CDR1 and CDR2: SEHNR, FQNEAQ (reference sequence). With V trimmed by 5 bases and J by 7 bases, 7 bases remained unmatched. This CDR3 has 15 amino acids. CDR3 DNA: TGTGCCAGCAGCCTCGGACAGGGGGTTGGTGAAAAACTGTTTTTT. This encodes CASSLGQGVGEKLFF.

This clone has only one observation. The chain has TRBV30 and TRBJ2-2; 11 bases fit TRBD1. The V segment lost 2 bases and the J segment 5 bases; nucleotides outside the gene matches: 7. CDR1 is GTSNPN, CDR2 SVGIG, per germline (reference sequence). The CDR3 consists of 16 residues. The CDR3, as DNA: TGTGCCTGGAGTTTAGCCGGGACAGGGGGAACCGGGGAGCTGTTTTTT. It yields the protein CAWSLAGTGGTGELFF.

Only a few counts were recorded for this clone. The J gene is TRBJ1-1, the V gene TRBV18; TRBD1 matches at 7 bases. There are 14 residues in the CDR3. Germline lookup yields CDR1 KGHSH and CDR2 LQKENI. V gave up 5 bases and J gave up 2 bases; unmatched junction bases: 5. The CDR3 sequence: CASSKTGSNTEAFF. CDR3 nucleotides: TGTGCCAGCTCAAAGACAGGGTCCAACACTGAAGCTTTCTTT. The variable domain in full, completed from reference TRBV18 and TRBJ1-1, reads NAGVMQNPRHLVRRRGQEARLRCSPMKGHSHVYWYRQLPEEGLKFMVYLQKENIIDESGMPKERFSAEFPKEGPSILRIQQVVRGDSAAYFCASSKTGSNTEAFFGQGTRLTVV.

V and J are TRBV2 and TRBJ2-5, with D maybe TRBD1 (8 bases). The CDR3 is 15 residues long. Germline V gives CDR1 SNHLY, CDR2 FYNNEI. V dropped 4 bases and J dropped 0 bases, with 12 bases sitting between them. The CDR3 sequence: CASSVQGGYQETQYF. CDR3 coding DNA: TGTGCCAGCAGTGTACAGGGGGGGTACCAAGAGACCCAGTACTTC. The whole variable domain, filled in from reference TRBV2 and TRBJ2-5, reads EPEVTQTPSHQVTQMGQEVILRCVPISNHLYFYWYRQILGQKVEFLVSFYNNEISEKSEIFDDQFSVERPDGSNFTLKIRSTKLEDSAMYFCASSVQGGYQETQYFGPGTRLLVL.

CDR3 protein: CASSEAGRYEQYF. The DNA for the CDR3 is TGTGCCAGCAGTGAAGCGGGGAGATACGAGCAGTACTTC. This chain connects TRBV28 to TRBJ2-7; 7 bases fit TRBD2. This CDR3 is built from 13 residues. Germline V CDR1 and CDR2: MDHEN, SYDVKM. J gave up 4 bases and V 5 bases, and 5 bases lay outside the gene matches. Together with reference TRBV28 and TRBJ2-7, the CDR3 gives the full variable domain: DVKVTQSSRYLVKRTGEKVFLECVQDMDHENMFWYRQDPGLGLRLIYFSYDVKMKEKGDIPEGYSVSREKKERFSLILESASTNQTSMYLCASSEAGRYEQYFGPGTRLTVT.

Only a few counts were recorded for this clone. J is TRBJ1-5 and V is TRBV4-1; the D gene is possibly TRBD1 (6 bases). The ends were cut back, 4 bases at V and 7 bases at J, with 20 bases in the middle. Germline CDR1 and CDR2: MGHRA and YSYEKL. The length of the CDR3 is 16 residues. CDR3 sequence (DNA): TGCGCCAGCAGCCCAGGACCGACAGGCGTGGGGCAGCCCCAGCATTTT. Translating gives CASSPGPTGVGQPQHF.